Described below is a single T cell receptor beta chain sequence and its context. Its antigen is unidentified. From the reads, TCRdb called clonotypes with MiXCR, one entry per CDR3 protein. The table shows about 920,000 distinct CDR3 sequences, with 30% to 40% occurring only once. The sample comes from a study of T cell repertoires in cytomegalovirus infection. Overall study context: HLA-B-restricted CMV epitopes that are well studied were used alongside recently identified HLA-C-restricted ones. Through public TCR beta signatures, both CMV infection and matching HLA type were indicated. Study-level points and caveats: What dominated the ex vivo response were HLA-C-restricted CMV-specific TCR beta clonotypes. The cumulative frequency of public TCR beta families identified carriers of CMV plus the relevant HLA.

The germline gives CDR1 SGHRS, CDR2 YFSETQ. Trimming took off 0 bases at V and 2 bases at J, with 9 bases between the two ends. This CDR3 comprises 15 residues. The TCR comes from a human donor in good health (CMV status not recorded). Some clones in this sample may be carry-over from other donors' samples. Sample: cultured CD8+ T cells from PBMCs, taken from culture after CMV antigen stimulation. This chain connects TRBV5-1 to TRBJ2-1, with D perhaps TRBD2 (5 bases). CDR3 nucleotide sequence: TGCGCCAGCAGCTTGGTCAGCGGACCCTACAATGAGCAGTTCTTC. Amino acids: CASSLVSGPYNEQFF.